This TCR beta chain emerged from a study of human CD8 memory T cell subsets. Libraries for TCR beta were constructed using UMI-labeled 5' RACE. TCRdb reprocessed the 5' RACE reads and stores each CDR3 protein as one record, lacking DNA. This listing includes about 10,000 distinct CDR3 sequences. Study conclusions and caveats: The study sequenced T cell receptor beta chains only. Compared with precursor exhausted T cells, stem-like memory T cells were suggested by Chao1 estimates to be more diverse.

Regarding this clonotype: Its antigen remains unknown.

The phenotype assigned to stem-like memory CD8+ T cells (TSTEM) was CCR7+ PD-1- TIGIT-. A negative magnetic separation step was used to enrich total CD8+ T cells. The germline gives CDR1 SEHNR, CDR2 FQNEAQ (reference sequence). CDR3 size: 18 residues. This chain connects TRBV7-9 to TRBJ2-3; TCRdb picks TRBD2, but there is no DNA to check that call. The sequenced sample was CD8+ stem-like memory T cells (TSCM and TCM) sorted from PBMCs. Specified subset: stem-like memory CD8 T cells (TSTEM), CCR7+ PD-1- TIGIT-. The TCR sequence derives from a human donor in good health. The CDR3 here is CASSPGLAGGDSTDTQYF. The variable domain in full, with the rest retrieved from reference TRBV7-9 and TRBJ2-3, is DTGVSQNPRHKITKRGQNVTFRCDPISEHNRLYWYRQTLGQGPEFLTYFQNEAQLEKSRLLSDRFSAERPKGSFSTLEIQRTEQGDSAMYLCASSPGLAGGDSTDTQYFGPGTRLTVL.